The next 31 T cell receptor beta chains were all read from a single sample in a study of blood T cell repertoires in COVID-19. Repertoires were generated with immunoSEQ multiplex PCR, while TCRdb's copy carries only in-frame clones and drops some. The sample yields under 300,000 clones, about nine tenths seen once. The sequenced sample was peripheral blood. The receptors derive from a man aged 45-65 years with acute or convalescent COVID-19.

This chain connects TRBV3-1 (or the pseudogene TRBV3-2) to TRBJ2-7, with 15 bases fitting TRBD2. Germline V CDR1 and CDR2: LGHDT, YNNKEL (reference sequence). CDR3 size: 15 residues. The ends lost 2 bases at V and 10 bases at J; junction bases unmatched: 6. This CDR3 reads CASSQSGTSGGRQYF. CDR3 bases: TGTGCCAGCAGCCAATCCGGGACTAGCGGGGGGCGCCAGTACTTC.

This chain uses TRBV7-2 with TRBJ1-1, with D possibly matching TRBD1 (6 bases). The CDR3 consists of 15 residues. CDR1 is SGHTA, CDR2 FQGNSA, per germline. Trimming stripped 1 base from V and 3 bases from J, with 12 bases between. The CDR3 DNA follows: TGTGCCAGCAGCTTAGGGGGGGGCTTGGACACTGAAGCTTTCTTT. Amino acids: CASSLGGGLDTEAFF.

The chain couples TRBV7-3 to TRBJ1-1; TRBD1 aligns across 7 bases. Germline V gene lookup returns CDR1 SGHTA and CDR2 FQGTGA. V trimming: 1 base; J trimming: 6 bases; junction bases outside the gene matches: 5. The CDR3 extends over 14 amino acids. The CDR3 region has the DNA TGTGCCAGCAGCTTAAGCGAGGGGGCCGCTGAAGCTTTCTTT. It encodes CASSLSEGAAEAFF.

This chain uses TRBV4-1 with TRBJ1-6; tentatively, D is TRBD1 (5 bases). The V gene's germline CDR1 is MGHRA and CDR2 YSYEKL. V lost 1 base, J lost 8 bases, and 12 bases lay in between. This CDR3 comprises 15 residues. The CDR3 reads CASSQVQPRDSPLHF. As DNA, the CDR3 is TGCGCCAGCAGCCAAGTCCAGCCCAGGGATTCACCCCTCCACTTT.

This chain connects TRBV3-1 (or the pseudogene TRBV3-2) to TRBJ2-1; D is uncertain. With 1 base removed from V and 9 bases from J, the gap between germline ends came to 7 bases. The CDR3 totals 12 residues. The germline V gene encodes CDR1 LGHDT and CDR2 YNNKEL (reference sequence). CDR3 amino acids: CASSQGLIEQFF. In nucleotides, the CDR3 is TGTGCCAGCAGCCAAGGCCTAATTGAGCAGTTCTTC.

J is TRBJ2-7 and V is TRBV18, with a weak D call TRBD1 (6 bases). CDR3 length: 15 residues. V dropped 6 bases and J dropped 3 bases, with 18 bases sitting between them. Germline CDR1 KGHSH, CDR2 LQKENI. The CDR3 protein is CASSPSRDIDYEQYF. The CDR3 DNA sequence: TGTGCCAGCTCGCCAAGTAGGGACATAGACTACGAGCAGTACTTC.

The V gene is TRBV3-1 (or the pseudogene TRBV3-2), the J gene TRBJ1-1; TRBD1 is a possible D gene (5 bases). Trimming took off 1 base at V and 5 bases at J, with 14 bases between the two ends. The germline gives CDR1 LGHDT, CDR2 YNNKEL (reference sequence). This CDR3 comprises 15 residues. The CDR3 region is CASSQGLGGKTEAFF. CDR3 nucleotide sequence: TGTGCCAGCAGCCAAGGTCTGGGGGGGAAAACTGAAGCTTTCTTT.

The rearrangement uses TRBV4-2 and TRBJ1-6, with 7 bases matching TRBD1. V was pared by 1 base and J by 7 bases, with 10 bases of the junction left unmatched. There are 17 residues in the CDR3. Germline CDR1 is LGHNA and CDR2 is YNFKEQ. Here the CDR3 reads CASSQGSPGQLNSPLHF. The CDR3 DNA follows: TGTGCCAGCAGCCAAGGGTCTCCGGGACAGCTAAATTCACCCCTCCACTTT.

The V call is TRBV5-5, the J call TRBJ2-1, with no clear D. The CDR3 sequence is 15 residues long. The V end was cut by 0 bases, the J end by 0 bases, with 7 bases between. Germline V lookup: CDR1 SGHKS, CDR2 YYEKEE (reference sequence). The CDR3 region has the DNA TGTGCCAGCAGCTTGGACTTGAGCTCCTACAATGAGCAGTTCTTC. Encoded protein: CASSLDLSSYNEQFF.

The chain combines TRBV5-6 with TRBJ2-3, with a possible D match to TRBD2 (6 bases). V lost 4 bases and J lost 1, with 16 bases in between. CDR1 and CDR2 from the germline V gene are SGHDT and YYEEEE. CDR3 length: 16 residues. This CDR3 reads CASSTIVAEGTDTQYF. The CDR3 region has the DNA TGTGCCAGCAGCACCATCGTAGCGGAGGGCACAGATACGCAGTATTTT.

The genes are TRBV27 and TRBJ1-1; unclear D gene. This CDR3 comprises 14 residues. Per the germline V gene, CDR1 is MNHEY and CDR2 is SMNVEV (reference sequence). Between the trimmed V and J ends, which lost 8 bases and 2 bases, there was a span of 15 bases. The CDR3 nucleotides are TGTGCCAGCCGACTTGAAGGGAGAAACACTGAAGCTTTCTTT. This sequence encodes CASRLEGRNTEAFF.

The chain's CDR3 is CASSDGTVDYEQYF. The CDR3 DNA is TGTGCCAGCAGTGATGGGACAGTTGATTACGAGCAGTACTTC. The rearrangement joins TRBV25-1 to TRBJ2-7; 7 bases agree with TRBD1. J lost 4 bases, V lost 3 bases, and 6 bases had no gene match. The CDR3 is 14 amino acids. Germline V gene lookup returns CDR1 MGHDK and CDR2 SYGVNS.

The chain couples TRBV27 to TRBJ2-3, with TRBD2 identical over 8 bases. The ends lost 3 bases at V and 2 bases at J; junction bases unmatched: 10. The CDR3 is 17 amino acids. The germline V gene has CDR1 MNHEY and CDR2 SMNVEV (reference sequence). The CDR3 sequence: CASSFLSGRGITDTQYF. The CDR3 nucleotides are TGTGCCAGCAGTTTTTTATCCGGGAGGGGTATCACAGATACGCAGTATTTT.

The rearrangement links TRBV6-5 to TRBJ2-7; 7 nucleotides agree with TRBD1. The J segment lost 7 bases and the V segment lost 6 bases, leaving 6 bases of the junction unmatched. Germline CDR1 MNHEY, CDR2 SVGAGI. This CDR3 is 12 amino acids long. In DNA form, the CDR3 reads TGTGCCAGCAGGACAGGGAGATGGGAGCAGTACTTC. It translates to CASRTGRWEQYF.

The chain has TRBV3-1 (or the pseudogene TRBV3-2) and TRBJ1-2, with 7 bases that match TRBD1. CDR1 LGHDT and CDR2 YNNKEL come from the germline V gene (reference sequence). The CDR3 runs 16 residues. The V gene end was trimmed by 0 bases and the J gene end by 0 bases; junction bases not matched to a gene: 4. In DNA, the CDR3 is TGTGCCAGCAGCCAAGACCCGGGACAGCCTAACTATGGCTACACCTTC. It is translated as CASSQDPGQPNYGYTF.

The V gene is TRBV6-1, the J gene TRBJ2-5; D is unclear. CDR1 is MNHNS, CDR2 SASEGT, per germline. This CDR3 spans 15 amino acids. V was clipped by 2 bases and J by 5 bases, with 15 bases between them. CDR3 DNA: TGTGCCAGCAGTGAACCGGTCGTCGACGGGGAGACCCAGTACTTC. Its translation: CASSEPVVDGETQYF.

This sequence joins TRBV24-1 and TRBJ1-1, with D maybe TRBD1 (5 bases). The germline gives CDR1 KGHDR, CDR2 SFDVKD. CDR3 length: 15 amino acids. Between the trimmed V and J ends, which lost 5 bases and 0 bases, there was a span of 12 bases. The DNA of the CDR3 is TGTGCCACCAGTGCCTGGGGGGAAATGAACACTGAAGCTTTCTTT. It specifies CATSAWGEMNTEAFF.

The chain has TRBV3-1 (or the pseudogene TRBV3-2) and TRBJ1-2; D uncertain. Trimming pared 0 bases from V and 5 bases from J, leaving 13 bases between. Germline V gene data show CDR1 as LGHDT and CDR2 as YNNKEL (reference sequence). The CDR3 runs 15 residues. The CDR3 DNA reads TGTGCCAGCAGCCAAGATCTAGGAGGGCCTTATGGCTACACCTTC. The encoded protein is CASSQDLGGPYGYTF.

The chain links TRBV12-3 or TRBV12-4 to TRBJ2-1; D is possibly TRBD2 (5 bases). Between the trimmed V and J ends, which lost 6 bases and 5 bases, there was a span of 8 bases. CDR3 length: 12 amino acids. The CDR3 loop reads CASRGRDNEQFF. CDR3 bases: TGTGCCAGCAGGGGGAGAGACAATGAGCAGTTCTTC.

The rearrangement uses TRBV14 and TRBJ2-5, with 8 bases fitting TRBD2. There are 17 residues in the CDR3. In germline, CDR1 is SGHDN, CDR2 FVKESK. With 1 base clipped from V and 5 bases from J, the junction kept 12 bases outside the gene matches. Here the CDR3 DNA reads TGTGCCAGCAGCCAAGCAGGGCGGGGGGTCGTTCTGGAGACCCAGTACTTC. This encodes CASSQAGRGVVLETQYF. Based on the CDR3 plus reference TRBV14 and TRBJ2-5, the full variable domain is EAGVTQFPSHSVIEKGQTVTLRCDPISGHDNLYWYRRVMGKEIKFLLHFVKESKQDESGMPNNRFLAERTGGTYSTLKVQPAELEDSGVYFCASSQAGRGVVLETQYFGPGTRLLVL.

The chain employs TRBV2 and TRBJ1-4, with D perhaps matching TRBD1 (5 bases). CDR3 length equals 14 residues. Germline CDR1 SNHLY, CDR2 FYNNEI. V was trimmed by 6 bases and J by 10 bases, leaving 18 bases between them. CDR3 region: CASRTDERGGKLFF. In DNA form, the CDR3 reads TGTGCCAGCAGAACCGACGAAAGGGGCGGAAAACTGTTTTTT.

V and J are TRBV7-9 and TRBJ1-4; tentatively, D is TRBD1 (5 bases). From germline, CDR1 is SEHNR and CDR2 FQNEAQ (reference sequence). The CDR3 totals 12 residues. Trimming removed 8 bases at V and 6 bases at J, with 10 bases between. CDR3 loop: CASGGDHEKLFF. CDR3 nucleotide sequence: TGTGCCAGCGGGGGGGACCATGAAAAACTGTTTTTT.

The chain combines TRBV11-2 with TRBJ1-4, with D possibly TRBD1 on 6 matching bases. Trimming stripped 1 base from V and 6 bases from J, with 18 bases between. Germline assignment: CDR1 SGHAT and CDR2 FQNNGV. The CDR3 extends over 17 amino acids. The CDR3 bases are TGTGCCAGCAGCTTAGGCCAGGGGTTTTATGGGGATGAAAAACTGTTTTTT. This sequence encodes CASSLGQGFYGDEKLFF.

For the CDR3, the DNA is TGTGCCAGCTCACGGACTAGCAAGGCGGATACGCAGTATTTT. Translated: CASSRTSKADTQYF. This chain links TRBV18 with TRBJ2-3; 8 positions match TRBD2. Germline loops: CDR1 KGHSH, CDR2 LQKENI. J gave up 6 bases and V 4 bases, and 6 bases lay outside the gene matches. The CDR3 sequence is 14 residues long.

There are a few counts of this clone. The V and J genes are TRBV9 and TRBJ2-7; TRBD2 agrees at 10 bases. Trimming removed 4 bases from V and 1 base from J; junction bases left unmatched: 8. There are 16 residues in the CDR3. CDR1 is SGDLS and CDR2 is YYNGEE in the germline V gene. In nucleotides, the CDR3 is TGTGCCAGCAGCCCGCCGGGACTAGCGAATTCCTACGAGCAGTACTTC. Amino acid sequence: CASSPPGLANSYEQYF.

The chain joins TRBV10-3 to TRBJ1-3; TRBD1 matches 7 bases. V lost 0 bases to trimming and J lost 0 bases; unmatched junction nucleotides: 8. This CDR3 comprises 18 residues. Germline CDR1 reads ENHRY; CDR2 reads SYGVKD. CDR3 amino acids: CAISESGQWELSGNTIYF. CDR3 nucleotide sequence: TGTGCCATCAGTGAGTCGGGACAGTGGGAACTCTCTGGAAACACCATATATTTT.

The chain carries TRBV5-1 and TRBJ2-7, with 7 bases matching TRBD1. Germline-derived CDR1 and CDR2 are SGHRS and YFSETQ. Trimming at V came to 2 bases and at J to 0 bases, leaving 5 bases not matched to a gene. There are 15 residues in the CDR3. The CDR3 nucleotides read TGCGCCAGCAGCTTATGGACAGGTTTCTCCTACGAGCAGTACTTC. It is translated as CASSLWTGFSYEQYF.

The chain joins TRBV24-1 to TRBJ2-1, with D possibly TRBD2 on 5 matching bases. The CDR3 length is 15 residues. Germline V gene data show CDR1 as KGHDR and CDR2 as SFDVKD. V was pared by 7 bases and J by 5 bases, with 17 bases between. The CDR3 region has the DNA TGTGCCACCAGCGGACCGGGGAACCCAGACAATGAGCAGTTCTTC. This codes for CATSGPGNPDNEQFF.

The table lists this clone with a few counts. J is TRBJ1-5 and V is TRBV4-1, with no clear D. The V and J ends lost 1 base and 5 bases respectively, with 9 bases between them. The germline CDR1 and CDR2 sequences are MGHRA and YSYEKL. CDR3 length: 14 residues. The CDR3 region is CASSQVQADQPQHF. The CDR3 DNA follows: TGCGCCAGCAGCCAAGTGCAGGCTGATCAGCCCCAGCATTTT.

About this clone: The junction does not match germline at one end; this may be a read error. The J gene is TRBJ2-1, the V gene TRBV7-7; 14 bases line up with TRBD2. The CDR3 consists of 17 residues. Germline CDR1 is SSHAT and CDR2 is FNYEAQ (reference sequence). CDR3 sequence reads: CASSPATSGGAYNEQFF. DNA of the CDR3: TGTGCTAGCAGCCCGGCGACTAGCGGGGGGGCCTACAATGAGCAGTTCTTC.

The CDR3 is CASSHGGYNEQFF. The CDR3 bases are TGTGCCAGCAGTCACGGGGGATACAATGAGCAGTTCTTC. The chain has TRBV9 and TRBJ2-1, with a tentative D call TRBD2 (6 bases). Germline CDR1 SGDLS, CDR2 YYNGEE. V was clipped by 5 bases and J by 4 bases, with 10 bases between them. CDR3 length equals 13 residues.